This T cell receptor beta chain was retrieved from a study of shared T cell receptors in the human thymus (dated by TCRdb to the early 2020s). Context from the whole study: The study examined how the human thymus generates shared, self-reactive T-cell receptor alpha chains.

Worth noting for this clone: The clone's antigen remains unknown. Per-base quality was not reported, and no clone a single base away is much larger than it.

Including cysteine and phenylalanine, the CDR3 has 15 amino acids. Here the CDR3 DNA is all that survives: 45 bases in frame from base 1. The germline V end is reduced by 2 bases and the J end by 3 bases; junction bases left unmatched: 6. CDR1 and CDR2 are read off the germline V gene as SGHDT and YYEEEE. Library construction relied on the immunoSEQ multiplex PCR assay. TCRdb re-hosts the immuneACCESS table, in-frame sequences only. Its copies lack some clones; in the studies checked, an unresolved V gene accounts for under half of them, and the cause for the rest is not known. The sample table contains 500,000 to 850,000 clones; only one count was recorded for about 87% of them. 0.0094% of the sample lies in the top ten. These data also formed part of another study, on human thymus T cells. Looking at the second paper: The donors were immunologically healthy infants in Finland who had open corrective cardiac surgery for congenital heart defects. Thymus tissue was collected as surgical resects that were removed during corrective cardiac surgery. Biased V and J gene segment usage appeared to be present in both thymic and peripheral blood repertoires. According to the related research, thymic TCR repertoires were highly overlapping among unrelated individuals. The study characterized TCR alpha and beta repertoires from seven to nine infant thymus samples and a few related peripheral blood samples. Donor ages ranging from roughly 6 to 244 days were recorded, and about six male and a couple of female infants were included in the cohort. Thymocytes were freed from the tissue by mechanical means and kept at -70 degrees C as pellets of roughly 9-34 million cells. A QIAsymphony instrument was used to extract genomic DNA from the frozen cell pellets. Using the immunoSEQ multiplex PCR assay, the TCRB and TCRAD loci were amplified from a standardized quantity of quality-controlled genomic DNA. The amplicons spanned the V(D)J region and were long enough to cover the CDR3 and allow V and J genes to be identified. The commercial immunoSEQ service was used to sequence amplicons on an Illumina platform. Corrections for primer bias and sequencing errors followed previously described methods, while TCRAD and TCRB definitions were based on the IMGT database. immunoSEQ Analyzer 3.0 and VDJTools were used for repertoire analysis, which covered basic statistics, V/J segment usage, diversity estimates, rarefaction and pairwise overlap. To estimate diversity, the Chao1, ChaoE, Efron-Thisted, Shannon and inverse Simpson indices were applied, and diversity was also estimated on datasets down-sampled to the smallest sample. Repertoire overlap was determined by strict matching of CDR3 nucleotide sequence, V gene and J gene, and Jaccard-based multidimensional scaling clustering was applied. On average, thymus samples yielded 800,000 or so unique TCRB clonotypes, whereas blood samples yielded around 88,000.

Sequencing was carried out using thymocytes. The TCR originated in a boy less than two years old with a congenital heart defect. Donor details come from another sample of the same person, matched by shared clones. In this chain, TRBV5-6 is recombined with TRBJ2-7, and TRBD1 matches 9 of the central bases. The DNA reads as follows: TGTGCCAGCAGCTTCGGACAGGGGAACCTCTACGAGCAGTACTTC. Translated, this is CASSFGQGNLYEQYF.